Below are 3 T cell receptor beta chains sequenced from a single sample in a study of post-analysis software for immune sequencing data. Broader study findings: TRBV5-6, TRBV5-1 and TRBV20-1 belonged to a set of roughly 5 TRBV segments that were more frequent in patients than controls.

These receptors' targets are unknown. Each TCR beta cDNA library carried unique molecular identifiers. MiXCR, applied by TCRdb to the PCR reads, yields one record per CDR3 protein. The sample has hundreds of thousands of distinct CDR3 sequences, about 60% seen once; the top ten hold around 11%. What was sequenced was blood. These receptors came from a girl between 2 and 10 years old with multiple sclerosis.

V gene TRBV7-2 combines with J gene TRBJ1-2; TRBD1 matches 11 bases. CDR3 size: 16 residues. V trimming: 4 bases; J trimming: 5 bases; junction bases outside the gene matches: 9. Germline V CDR1 and CDR2: SGHTA, FQGNSA. The CDR3 loop reads CASSSKSGTGGYGYTF. Here the CDR3 DNA reads TGTGCCAGCAGCTCAAAATCCGGGACAGGGGGATATGGCTACACCTTC.

V and J are TRBV20-1 and TRBJ1-2, with a tentative D call TRBD1 (5 bases). The germline V and J ends were trimmed by 8 bases and 0 bases, with 7 bases remaining between them. CDR1 DFQATT and CDR2 SNEGSKA come from the germline V gene (reference sequence). The CDR3 is made up of 11 amino acids. CDR3 residues: CSTRANYGYTF. CDR3 nucleotide sequence: TGCAGTACCAGGGCTAACTATGGCTACACCTTC.

The chain recombines TRBV28 with TRBJ1-5; 10 nucleotides agree with TRBD1. The J segment lost 9 bases and the V segment lost 7 bases, leaving 9 bases of the junction unmatched. CDR1 and CDR2 (germline): MDHEN, SYDVKM. The CDR3 has 14 amino acids. The CDR3 sequence is CASTPGQGRLPQHF. CDR3 coding DNA: TGTGCCAGCACGCCGGGACAGGGGCGTCTGCCCCAGCATTTT.